This TCR beta chain is from a study of blood T cell repertoires in COVID-19. Assay used: immunoSEQ multiplex PCR; TCRdb lists only in-frame clones, some missing. Found here are over 100,000 clones, over 85% of them singletons; the top ten hold roughly 1.9%. The Seattle patients, enrolled during active infection, were followed longitudinally. The CDR3 extends over 14 amino acids. In germline, CDR1 is MNHEY, CDR2 SVGAGI. With 7 bases removed from V and 8 bases from J, the gap between germline ends came to 20 bases. The chain carries TRBV6-5 and TRBJ1-1, with a weak D call TRBD1 (5 bases). The sequence was collected from a woman in her forties or fifties with COVID-19, enrolled during active disease. Sequenced input: peripheral blood. This chain's CDR3 is CASTRQTKGSEAFF. The CDR3 DNA reads as TGTGCCAGCACCCGACAGACAAAGGGCTCGGAAGCTTTCTTT.